The 30 T cell receptor beta chains in this list originate from one sample, sequenced in a study of Ad26.COV2.S vaccination and SARS-CoV-2 variants. Assay used: immunoSEQ multiplex PCR; TCRdb lists only in-frame clones, some missing. This table has around 300,000 clones, around 89% appearing once. Regarding treatment: about 20 received Ad26.COV2.S at low or high dose, single or two shots; roughly five received placebo; per-sample allocation not given. Day 63 after the first injection of vaccine or placebo was the sampling time. This sample comprised peripheral blood, obtained in a trial of Ad26.COV2.S vaccine versus placebo. The receptor source for this set is a person aged 18-60 years who received the Ad26.COV2.S COVID-19 vaccine or a placebo.

The genes are TRBV15 and TRBJ2-7; D is possibly TRBD2 (6 bases). Germline V gene lookup returns CDR1 LNHNV and CDR2 YYDKDF (reference sequence). The CDR3 has 14 residues. The V and J ends lost 8 bases and 2 bases respectively, with 16 bases between them. As DNA, the CDR3 is TGTGCCACCGGTAATAGCGGAGGTACCTACGAGCAGTACTTC. It specifies CATGNSGGTYEQYF.

The chain uses TRBV28 and TRBJ1-4; possibly TRBD1 for D (5 bases). Germline CDR1 and CDR2: MDHEN and SYDVKM. Trimming took off 4 bases at V and 11 bases at J, with 14 bases between the two ends. The CDR3 length is 13 residues. The CDR3 DNA reads as TGTGCCAGCAGTTCCGGAAGGGGTCGGAAACTGTTTTTT. It specifies CASSSGRGRKLFF.

This chain joins TRBV6-2 or TRBV6-3 and TRBJ2-4; TRBD2 matches 8 bases. This CDR3 is 20 amino acids long. V shed 5 bases and J 7 bases; nucleotides not matched to a gene: 25. The V gene's germline CDR1 is MNHEY and CDR2 SVGEGT. The CDR3 region is CASSTGGLRVAGYESNIQYF. The CDR3 coding sequence is TGTGCCAGCAGTACAGGCGGCCTCCGGGTAGCGGGGTACGAGAGCAACATTCAGTACTTC.

This sequence joins TRBV27 and TRBJ2-1, with 7 bases fitting TRBD1. Germline V CDR1 and CDR2: MNHEY, SMNVEV (reference sequence). V lost 2 bases to trimming and J lost 7 bases; unmatched junction nucleotides: 5. The length of the CDR3 is 14 residues. The chain's CDR3 is CASSLPGQRNEQFF. The CDR3 coding sequence is TGTGCCAGCAGTTTACCGGGACAGCGGAATGAGCAGTTCTTC.

The rearrangement links TRBV7-2 to TRBJ1-5; 7 bases fit TRBD1. The CDR3 sequence is 15 residues long. The V segment lost 4 bases and the J segment 6 bases; nucleotides outside the gene matches: 9. Germline lookup yields CDR1 SGHTA and CDR2 FQGNSA. The CDR3 reads CASSSHGQVPQPQHF. CDR3 bases: TGTGCCAGCAGCTCACATGGACAGGTTCCTCAGCCCCAGCATTTT.

The gene calls are TRBV7-2 and TRBJ2-2, with D hard to call. CDR3 length: 16 amino acids. The germline V gene encodes CDR1 SGHTA and CDR2 FQGNSA. V lost 3 bases and J 1 base, leaving 12 bases between the germline ends. CDR3 nucleotide sequence: TGTGCCAGCAGCTTGGTCTGGGGTTGGAACACCGGGGAGCTGTTTTTT. It codes for CASSLVWGWNTGELFF.

The gene calls are TRBV28 and TRBJ1-5; no reliable D call. Germline V CDR1 and CDR2: MDHEN, SYDVKM. V lost 1 base to trimming and J lost 0 bases, with 13 bases between them. CDR3 size: 17 residues. The CDR3 nucleotides are TGTGCCAGCAGTTTATACAGCCCATCAGGTAGCAATCAGCCCCAGCATTTT. Translating it yields CASSLYSPSGSNQPQHF.

This clone was seen just once. The chain joins TRBV5-4 to TRBJ2-1; the D is unclear. The CDR3 is made up of 15 amino acids. The germline CDR1 and CDR2 sequences are SGHNT and YYREEE (reference sequence). V dropped 0 bases and J dropped 5 bases, with 12 bases sitting between them. The CDR3 sequence is CASSLALSGDNEQFF. Here the CDR3 DNA reads TGTGCCAGCAGCTTGGCCTTGTCTGGAGACAATGAGCAGTTCTTC.

This clone was seen only a few times. V usage is TRBV27 and J usage is TRBJ1-6, with D uncertain. The CDR3 is 17 amino acids. Germline lookup yields CDR1 MNHEY and CDR2 SMNVEV (reference sequence). Trimming took off 6 bases at V and 7 bases at J, with 22 bases between the two ends. The CDR3 DNA sequence: TGTGCCAGCAGCTCTCCCGGGTTGGGTGGAGGGAATTCACCCCTCCACTTT. Protein product: CASSSPGLGGGNSPLHF.

The chain combines TRBV28 with TRBJ1-5; 8 positions match TRBD1. V shed 5 bases, J shed 7 bases, and the junction held 7 bases outside the gene matches. This CDR3 comprises 14 residues. Per germline, CDR1 MDHEN and CDR2 SYDVKM. This chain's CDR3 is CASSLGQGWQPQHF. The DNA for the CDR3 is TGTGCCAGCAGTCTAGGACAGGGATGGCAGCCCCAGCATTTT.

This clone was recorded only once. The chain uses TRBV9 and TRBJ1-2; D is unclear. Germline V gives CDR1 SGDLS, CDR2 YYNGEE. V lost 0 bases to trimming and J lost 8 bases, with 8 bases between them. This CDR3 is 12 amino acids long. The CDR3 nucleotides read TGTGCCAGCAGCGTAGTGGCGGGGGGCTACACCTTC. Its protein is CASSVVAGGYTF.

The V call is TRBV7-6, the J call TRBJ2-3; the match to TRBD2 covers 15 bases. The J segment lost 0 bases and the V segment lost 5 bases, leaving 3 bases of the junction unmatched. The CDR3 is 17 residues long. The germline V gene encodes CDR1 SGHVS and CDR2 FNYEAQ. The CDR3 protein is CASSGLAGGISTDTQYF. DNA of the CDR3: TGTGCCAGCAGCGGACTAGCGGGGGGGATCAGCACAGATACGCAGTATTTT.

This chain connects TRBV2 to TRBJ2-1, with TRBD2 matching over 13 bases. In germline, CDR1 is SNHLY, CDR2 FYNNEI. The CDR3 contains 18 residues. V trimming: 6 bases; J trimming: 4 bases; junction bases outside the gene matches: 12. The CDR3, as DNA: TGTGCCAGCAGCGGGACTAGCGGGAATCCCCAACTATACAATGAGCAGTTCTTC. It encodes CASSGTSGNPQLYNEQFF.

The CDR3 nucleotides are TGTGCCAGCAGCCCAGTTCAGGGGTCACCGAGAGATACAGCTGAAAAACTGTTTTTT. It encodes CASSPVQGSPRDTAEKLFF. The chain carries TRBV7-6 and TRBJ1-4; the D gene is possibly TRBD1 (6 bases). From germline, CDR1 is SGHVS and CDR2 FNYEAQ. This CDR3 has 19 amino acids. The V gene lost 5 bases and the J gene lost 7 bases, with 29 bases spanning the gap. Based on the CDR3 plus reference TRBV7-6 and TRBJ1-4, the full variable domain is GAGVSQSPRYKVTKRGQDVALRCDPISGHVSLYWYRQALGQGPEFLTYFNYEAQQDKSGLPNDRFSAERPEGSISTLTIQRTEQRDSAMYRCASSPVQGSPRDTAEKLFFGSGTQLSVL.

The genes are TRBV5-5 and TRBJ1-1, with D perhaps matching TRBD1 (6 bases). This CDR3 comprises 15 residues. CDR1 and CDR2 (germline): SGHKS, YYEKEE (reference sequence). Trimming took 5 bases from V and 0 from J, leaving 14 bases between them. The CDR3: CASRDQGTMNTEAFF. CDR3 DNA: TGTGCCAGCAGGGACCAGGGGACAATGAACACTGAAGCTTTCTTT.

The chain uses TRBV19 and TRBJ2-1, with D possibly being TRBD2 (6 bases). Germline lookup yields CDR1 LNHDA and CDR2 SQIVND (reference sequence). The CDR3 loop spans 14 amino acids. The V end lost 5 bases, the J end lost 4 bases, and 12 bases lay between the germline ends. In DNA form, the CDR3 reads TGTGCCAGTAGTGTGGGACTTCAGTACAATGAGCAGTTCTTC. This encodes CASSVGLQYNEQFF.

The chain has TRBV4-3 and TRBJ2-1, with D hard to call. The CDR3 has 14 residues. Germline V lookup: CDR1 LGHNA, CDR2 YSLEER. The V end was cut by 2 bases, the J end by 4 bases, with 9 bases between. CDR3 sequence (DNA): TGCGCCAGCAGCCAATTCTCTCAATACAATGAGCAGTTCTTC. Translated, it gives CASSQFSQYNEQFF.

V and J are TRBV2 and TRBJ1-5; D may be TRBD1 (5 bases). V lost 6 bases and J lost 4, with 7 bases in between. Germline V lookup: CDR1 SNHLY, CDR2 FYNNEI. The CDR3 has 12 amino acids. The CDR3 region is CASRGTNQPQHF. Here the CDR3 DNA reads TGTGCCAGCAGGGGGACGAATCAGCCCCAGCATTTT.

V usage is TRBV19 and J usage is TRBJ1-1; weak D call: TRBD1 (5 bases). V was trimmed by 1 base and J by 2 bases, leaving 14 bases between them. There are 16 residues in the CDR3. Germline V lookup: CDR1 LNHDA, CDR2 SQIVND (reference sequence). CDR3 nucleotide sequence: TGTGCCAGTAGTATAGCTGAGACGGGACTAAACACTGAAGCTTTCTTT. Amino acid sequence: CASSIAETGLNTEAFF.

A single count supports this clone. CDR3 in amino acids: CASSFFTSSYNEQFF. For the CDR3, the DNA is TGTGCCAGCAGCTTTTTTACGAGCTCCTACAATGAGCAGTTCTTC. The genes are TRBV5-6 and TRBJ2-1; D not certain. The CDR3 runs 15 residues. Germline V gene sequence: CDR1 SGHDT, CDR2 YYEEEE. Trimming left V 2 bases short and J 0 bases short, with 9 bases between.

This clone showed up just once. The chain recombines TRBV10-1 with TRBJ1-1, with D unresolved. Germline-derived CDR1 and CDR2 are WNHNN and SYGVQD (reference sequence). V was clipped by 6 bases and J by 8 bases, with 10 bases between them. The CDR3 loop spans 11 amino acids. CDR3 loop: CASSDDREAFF. DNA for the CDR3: TGCGCCAGCAGCGACGACCGCGAAGCTTTCTTT.

This clone was seen a few times. This rearrangement joins TRBV9 to TRBJ1-3; the D is unclear. The length of the CDR3 is 16 residues. Per germline, CDR1 SGDLS and CDR2 YYNGEE. V was trimmed by 0 bases and J by 0 bases, leaving 10 bases between them. In DNA, the CDR3 is TGTGCCAGCAGCGTAGACGGACCTCGCTCTGGAAACACCATATATTTT. Its translation: CASSVDGPRSGNTIYF.

To note about this clone: Other DNA sequences in the same sample also yield this CDR3. V usage is TRBV3-1 (or the pseudogene TRBV3-2) and J usage is TRBJ1-3; D possibly corresponds to TRBD1 (6 bases). Germline V gene sequence: CDR1 LGHDT, CDR2 YNNKEL (reference sequence). The CDR3 extends over 14 amino acids. V lost 3 bases to trimming and J lost 0 bases, with 6 bases between them. The CDR3 sequence is CASSQDSSGNTIYF. For the CDR3, the DNA is TGTGCCAGCAGCCAGGACAGCTCTGGAAACACCATATATTTT.

The chain uses TRBV5-1 and TRBJ1-6, with a possible D match to TRBD1 (6 bases). The germline V gene encodes CDR1 SGHRS and CDR2 YFSETQ. V was cut by 1 base and J by 10 bases, with 9 bases left in between. The CDR3 has 13 amino acids. As DNA, the CDR3 is TGCGCCAGCAGCTTGCCAGGGGACTCACCCCTCCACTTT. Its protein is CASSLPGDSPLHF.

The V and J genes are TRBV2 and TRBJ2-7; D possibly matches TRBD1 or TRBD2 (6 bases each). Germline CDR1 and CDR2: SNHLY and FYNNEI. V lost 6 bases, J lost 1 base, and 13 bases lay in between. The CDR3 is 14 amino acids. The CDR3 DNA is TGTGCCAGCAGGGAGGGGGACCCGTCCTACGAGCAGTACTTC. Translating gives CASREGDPSYEQYF.

This chain uses TRBV3-1 (or the pseudogene TRBV3-2) with TRBJ1-6; 8 bases fit TRBD1. CDR1 LGHDT and CDR2 YNNKEL come from the germline V gene (reference sequence). V lost 5 bases, J lost 10 bases, and 7 bases stayed unmatched. The CDR3 sequence is 14 residues long. Written as DNA, the CDR3 is TGTGCCAGCAGCGACCAGGGGGCTGGATCACCCCTCCACTTT. Protein sequence: CASSDQGAGSPLHF.

The rearrangement joins TRBV7-2 to TRBJ1-1, with unresolved D. CDR1 SGHTA and CDR2 FQGNSA come from the germline V gene. The CDR3 is 11 residues long. Trimming shortened V by 6 bases and J by 7 bases, and 9 bases separated the two germline ends. The CDR3 bases are TGTGCCAGCAGATCATCCGGTGAAGCTTTCTTT. Protein sequence: CASRSSGEAFF.

The chain employs TRBV21-1 and TRBJ2-3. TRBV21-1 is a pseudogene segment. This CDR3 contains 11 residues. The CDR3 region has the DNA TGTGCCAGCAGCAGTGCAGATACGCAGTATTTT. It translates to CASSSADTQYF.

The chain links TRBV2 to TRBJ1-6, with D unclear. CDR1 is SNHLY, CDR2 FYNNEI, per germline. This CDR3 is 17 amino acids long. V lost 3 bases, J lost 4 bases, and 16 bases lay in between. CDR3 DNA sequence: TGTGCCAGCAGTGATGGACCCGGAGGCTCTTATAATTCACCCCTCCACTTT. Protein sequence: CASSDGPGGSYNSPLHF. Full variable domain (outside the CDR3, taken from reference TRBV2 and TRBJ1-6): EPEVTQTPSHQVTQMGQEVILRCVPISNHLYFYWYRQILGQKVEFLVSFYNNEISEKSEIFDDQFSVERPDGSNFTLKIRSTKLEDSAMYFCASSDGPGGSYNSPLHFGNGTRLTVT.

This chain links TRBV7-2 with TRBJ2-1; D not resolved. The V end lost 4 bases, the J end lost 2 bases, and 9 bases lay between the germline ends. The CDR3 runs 14 residues. Germline-derived CDR1 and CDR2 are SGHTA and FQGNSA. The CDR3 region has the DNA TGTGCCAGCAGCTCGACAATGACCTACAATGAGCAGTTCTTC. Translating it yields CASSSTMTYNEQFF.